Included here is one T cell receptor beta chain sequence, with context. Its specificity is not known. This sample stems from a study of T-cell memory formation after mild COVID-19. Sample barcodes and UMIs were carried by the TCR alpha and TCR beta cDNA libraries that 5'RACE generated with constant-segment primers. From the 5' RACE reads, TCRdb called clonotypes with MiXCR, one entry per CDR3 protein. The table shows under 150,000 distinct CDR3 sequences, with around a fifth occurring only once. The CDR3 covers 15 residues. V gave up 6 bases and J gave up 3 bases, with 12 bases separating them. Germline CDR1 is ENHRY and CDR2 is SYGVKD. Study observations and caveats: Later expanders leaned toward CD4+, whereas clones contracting from day 15 to 85 were balanced CD4/CD8. CD4+ contracting clones lay mainly in CM and EM, CD8+ ones in EMRA.

The sequenced material came from PBMCs or a T cell subset sorted from them (not recorded which). The sequence derives from a young man who had mild COVID-19 (a few samples of this study predate the infection). Cell type and time point are not known. J is TRBJ1-6 and V is TRBV10-3; D gene ambiguous. The CDR3 region has the DNA TGTGCCATCAGGGATATAAGTATCTATAATTCACCCCTCCACTTT. As protein: CAIRDISIYNSPLHF.